This T cell receptor beta chain is from a study of T cell repertoires in cytomegalovirus infection. Across the whole study: The authors relied on CMV epitopes, both recently identified HLA-C-restricted and well-studied HLA-B-restricted. It was the public TCR beta signatures that indicated both CMV infection and matching HLA type. Regarding the study as a whole: Cumulated frequencies of public TCR beta families served to identify carriers of CMV plus the relevant HLA. In two of eight donors, the top clonotype was HLA-C-restricted CMV-specific.

This clonotype was detected only a few times. Its specificity is unknown. J lost 1 base, V lost 4 bases, and 8 bases had no gene match. The CDR3 has 17 residues. Germline V gene data show CDR1 as SGHTA and CDR2 as FQGNSA. MiXCR, run by TCRdb on the reads, gives a single entry per CDR3 protein. This table has 75,000 to 95,000 distinct CDR3 sequences, about 44% appearing once. The genes are TRBV7-2 and TRBJ1-2; 11 nucleotides line up with TRBD1. The sequenced sample was CD8+ T cells from cultured PBMCs, obtained from culture after CMV antigen stimulation. This clonotype was obtained from a human donor in good health (CMV status not recorded). Some clones in this sample may be carry-over from other donors' samples. CDR3 protein: CASSSRTGGGDNYGYTF. DNA of the CDR3: TGTGCCAGCAGCTCCAGGACAGGGGGCGGGGATAACTATGGCTACACCTTC.